Many counts were recorded for the clone carrying this TCR beta chain. This entry belongs to a study of tumor-infiltrating lymphocytes in primary liver carcinoma. There are 13 residues in the CDR3. CDR1 and CDR2 (germline): SQVTM, ANQGSEA. V was trimmed by 4 bases and J by 2 bases, leaving 11 bases between them. The approximately 17-34 mg bulk tissue piece was not sorted before simultaneous RNA and DNA extraction. A primer in the constant region served to generate TCR beta cDNA from approximately 450 ng of total RNA. Libraries of TCR beta came from three nested multiplex PCR rounds with slightly modified ARM-PCR. A C-beta reverse primer was combined with TRBV1-TRBV30 forward primers in the first two PCR rounds, and each round had around 11 cycles. TCRdb used MiXCR to reprocess the multiplex PCR reads, holding one entry per CDR3 protein. The repertoire includes about 97,000 distinct CDR3 sequences, around two thirds of them detected once, and around 12% sits in the top ten.

The sequence came from a woman aged 55-69 years with primary liver carcinoma and hepatitis B virus infection. The sequencing input was liver tumor tissue from sampling region 2. Subset described: tumor region T2, inferior pole. The rearrangement joins TRBV29-1 to TRBJ2-5, with D unclear. CDR3 DNA: TGCAGCGTTGGTAGTATCCAGCAAGAGACCCAGTACTTC. Translation: CSVGSIQQETQYF.